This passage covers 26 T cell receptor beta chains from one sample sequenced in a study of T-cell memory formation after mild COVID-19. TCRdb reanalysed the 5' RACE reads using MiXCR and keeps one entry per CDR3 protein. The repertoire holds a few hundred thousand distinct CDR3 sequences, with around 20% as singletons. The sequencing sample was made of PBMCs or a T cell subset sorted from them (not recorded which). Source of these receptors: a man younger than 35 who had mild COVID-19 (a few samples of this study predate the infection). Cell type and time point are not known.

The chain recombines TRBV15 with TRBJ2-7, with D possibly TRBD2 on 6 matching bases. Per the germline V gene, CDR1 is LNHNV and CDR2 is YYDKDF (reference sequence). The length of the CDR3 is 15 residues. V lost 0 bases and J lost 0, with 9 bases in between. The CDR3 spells CATSRDLAASYEQYF. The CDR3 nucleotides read TGTGCCACCAGCAGAGATTTAGCGGCCTCCTACGAGCAGTACTTC.

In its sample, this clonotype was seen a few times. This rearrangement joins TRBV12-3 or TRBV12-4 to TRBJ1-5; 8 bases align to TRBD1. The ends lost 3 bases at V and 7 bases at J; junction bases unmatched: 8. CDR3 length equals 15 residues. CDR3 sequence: CASSFPDREGQPQHF. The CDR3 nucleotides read TGTGCCAGCAGTTTCCCGGACAGGGAGGGCCAGCCCCAGCATTTT.

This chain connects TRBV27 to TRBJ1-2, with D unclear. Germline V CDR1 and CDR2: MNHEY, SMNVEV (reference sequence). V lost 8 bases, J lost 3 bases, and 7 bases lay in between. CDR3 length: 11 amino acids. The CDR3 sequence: CASGWDYGYTF. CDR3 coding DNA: TGTGCCAGCGGATGGGACTATGGCTACACCTTC.

CDR3 region: CASSLGGTKGTDTQYF. The CDR3 DNA sequence: TGTGCCAGCAGCCTAGGAGGGACTAAAGGCACAGATACGCAGTATTTT. The gene calls are TRBV4-2 and TRBJ2-3; 7 positions match TRBD2. Germline V gene data show CDR1 as LGHNA and CDR2 as YNFKEQ. The V gene end was trimmed by 4 bases and the J gene end by 1 base; junction bases not matched to a gene: 8. The length of the CDR3 is 16 residues.

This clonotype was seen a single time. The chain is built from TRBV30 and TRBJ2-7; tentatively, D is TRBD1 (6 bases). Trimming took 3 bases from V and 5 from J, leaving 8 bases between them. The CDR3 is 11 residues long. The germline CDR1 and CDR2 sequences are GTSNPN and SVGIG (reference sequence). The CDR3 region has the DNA TGTGCCTGGAGACAGGGCGACGAGCAGTACTTC. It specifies CAWRQGDEQYF. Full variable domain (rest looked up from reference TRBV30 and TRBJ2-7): SQTIHQWPATLVQPVGSPLSLECTVEGTSNPNLYWYRQAAGRGLQLLFYSVGIGQISSEVPQNLSASRPQDRQFILSSKKLLLSDSGFYLCAWRQGDEQYFGPGTRLTVT.

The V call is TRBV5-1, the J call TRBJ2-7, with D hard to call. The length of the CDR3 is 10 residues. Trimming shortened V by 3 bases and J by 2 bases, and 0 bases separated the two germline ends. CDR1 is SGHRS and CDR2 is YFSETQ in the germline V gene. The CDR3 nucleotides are TGCGCCAGCAGCTCCTACGAGCAGTACGTC. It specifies CASSSYEQYV.

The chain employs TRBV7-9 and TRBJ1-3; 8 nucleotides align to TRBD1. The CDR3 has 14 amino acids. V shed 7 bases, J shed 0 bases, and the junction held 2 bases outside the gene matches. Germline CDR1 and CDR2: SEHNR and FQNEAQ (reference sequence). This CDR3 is CASMTGDSGNTIYF. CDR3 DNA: TGTGCCAGCATGACAGGGGACTCTGGAAACACCATATATTTT.

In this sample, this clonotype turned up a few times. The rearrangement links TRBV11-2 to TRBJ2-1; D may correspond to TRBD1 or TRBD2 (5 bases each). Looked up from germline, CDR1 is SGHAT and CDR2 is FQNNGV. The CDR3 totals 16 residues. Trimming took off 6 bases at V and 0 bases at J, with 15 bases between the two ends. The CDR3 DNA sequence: TGTGCCAGCAGACCTCCGGGACGCCGCTCCTACAATGAGCAGTTCTTC. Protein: CASRPPGRRSYNEQFF.

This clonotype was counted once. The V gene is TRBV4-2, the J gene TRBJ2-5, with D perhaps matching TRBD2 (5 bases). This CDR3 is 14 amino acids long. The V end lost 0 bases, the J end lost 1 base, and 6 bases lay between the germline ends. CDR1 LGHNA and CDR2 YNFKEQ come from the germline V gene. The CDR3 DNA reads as TGTGCCAGCAGCCAAGATGCGGGCCAAGAGACCCAGTACTTC. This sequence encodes CASSQDAGQETQYF.

CDR3 in amino acids: CATSDPRRNNEQFF. Written as DNA, the CDR3 is TGTGCCACCAGTGACCCCCGGAGAAACAATGAGCAGTTCTTC. The J gene is TRBJ2-1, the V gene TRBV24-1; D call uncertain. The germline gives CDR1 KGHDR, CDR2 SFDVKD. The CDR3 runs 14 residues. The ends were cut back, 4 bases at V and 5 bases at J, with 11 bases in the middle.

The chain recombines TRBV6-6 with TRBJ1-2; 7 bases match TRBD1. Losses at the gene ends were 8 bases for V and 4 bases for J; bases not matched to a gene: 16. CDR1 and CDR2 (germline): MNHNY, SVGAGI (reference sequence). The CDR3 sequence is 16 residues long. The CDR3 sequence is CASSKGARAQIYGYTF. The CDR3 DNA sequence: TGTGCCAGCTCCAAGGGGGCTCGAGCACAGATCTATGGCTACACCTTC.

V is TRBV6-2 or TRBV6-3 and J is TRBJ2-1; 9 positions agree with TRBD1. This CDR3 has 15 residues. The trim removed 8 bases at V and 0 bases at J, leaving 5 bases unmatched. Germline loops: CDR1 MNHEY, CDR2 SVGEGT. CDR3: CASGTGPSSYNEQFF. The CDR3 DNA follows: TGTGCCAGCGGGACAGGGCCGAGCTCCTACAATGAGCAGTTCTTC.

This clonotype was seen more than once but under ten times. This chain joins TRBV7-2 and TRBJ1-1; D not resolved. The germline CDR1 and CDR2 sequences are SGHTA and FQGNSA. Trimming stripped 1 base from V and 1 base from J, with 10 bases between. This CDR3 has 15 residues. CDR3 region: CASSLVVGQNTEAFF. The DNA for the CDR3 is TGTGCCAGCAGCTTAGTCGTCGGCCAGAACACTGAAGCTTTCTTT.

The CDR3, as DNA: TGTGCCAGCAGCTTAAGGGGACTAGCGGGGAGGTTTGATGAGCAGTTCTTC. Translation gives CASSLRGLAGRFDEQFF. The gene calls are TRBV11-2 and TRBJ2-1, with 13 bases lining up with TRBD2. J was trimmed by 8 bases and V by 2 bases; bases with no gene match: 9. Germline values: CDR1 SGHAT, CDR2 FQNNGV. The CDR3 runs to 17 residues.

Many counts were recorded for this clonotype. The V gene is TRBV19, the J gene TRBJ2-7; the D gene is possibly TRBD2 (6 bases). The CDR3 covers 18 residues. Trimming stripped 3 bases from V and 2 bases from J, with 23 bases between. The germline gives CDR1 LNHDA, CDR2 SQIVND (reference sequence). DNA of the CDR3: TGTGCCAGTAGTATGTACCCGTCAGCGGCTGGAGGGACCTACGAGCAGTACTTC. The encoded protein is CASSMYPSAAGGTYEQYF. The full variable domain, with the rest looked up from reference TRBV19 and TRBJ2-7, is DGGITQSPKYLFRKEGQNVTLSCEQNLNHDAMYWYRQDPGQGLRLIYYSQIVNDFQKGDIAEGYSVSREKKESFPLTVTSAQKNPTAFYLCASSMYPSAAGGTYEQYFGPGTRLTVT.

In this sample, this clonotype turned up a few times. The CDR3 loop reads CASSLNSQGTGELFF. The DNA of the CDR3 is TGTGCCAGCAGCTTAAACTCACAAGGCACCGGGGAGCTGTTTTTT. The V gene is TRBV7-3, the J gene TRBJ2-2, with D unclear. Looked up from germline, CDR1 is SGHTA and CDR2 is FQGTGA. V lost 1 base to trimming and J lost 4 bases, with 10 bases between them. The CDR3 has 15 amino acids.

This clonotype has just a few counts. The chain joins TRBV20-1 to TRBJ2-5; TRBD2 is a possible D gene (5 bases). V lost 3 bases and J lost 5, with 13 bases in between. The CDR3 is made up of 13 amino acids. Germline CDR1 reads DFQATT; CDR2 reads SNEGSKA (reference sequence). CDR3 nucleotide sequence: TGCAGTGCTAGCGACGGGGTACAGGAGACCCAGTACTTC. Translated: CSASDGVQETQYF.

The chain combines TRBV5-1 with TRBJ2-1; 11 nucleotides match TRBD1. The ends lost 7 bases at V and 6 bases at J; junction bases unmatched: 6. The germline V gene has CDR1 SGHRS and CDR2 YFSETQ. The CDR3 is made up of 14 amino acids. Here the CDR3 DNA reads TGCGCCAGCGGAACCGGGACAGGGGGCAATGAGCAGTTCTTC. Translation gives CASGTGTGGNEQFF.

CDR3 nucleotide sequence: TGTGCCAGCAGAGACTGGGGGACAGGGACAAACTATGGCTACACCTTC. Its translation is CASRDWGTGTNYGYTF. This chain connects TRBV6-5 to TRBJ1-2, with 9 nucleotides matching TRBD1. The V gene end was trimmed by 6 bases and the J gene end by 2 bases; junction bases not matched to a gene: 10. Per germline, CDR1 MNHEY and CDR2 SVGAGI. This CDR3 region has 16 residues.

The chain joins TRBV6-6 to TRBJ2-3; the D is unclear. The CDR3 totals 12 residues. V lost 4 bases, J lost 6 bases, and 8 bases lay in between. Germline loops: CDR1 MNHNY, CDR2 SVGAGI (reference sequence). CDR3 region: CASSFQADTQYF. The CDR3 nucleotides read TGTGCCAGCAGTTTTCAAGCGGATACGCAGTATTTT.

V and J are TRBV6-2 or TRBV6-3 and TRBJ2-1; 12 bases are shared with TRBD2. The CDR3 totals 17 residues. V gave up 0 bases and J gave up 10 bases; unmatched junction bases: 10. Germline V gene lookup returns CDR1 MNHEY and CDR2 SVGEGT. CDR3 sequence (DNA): TGTGCCAGCAGTTACTCGACTAGCGGGGGCGGTAATAGAGAGCAGTTCTTC. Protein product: CASSYSTSGGGNREQFF.

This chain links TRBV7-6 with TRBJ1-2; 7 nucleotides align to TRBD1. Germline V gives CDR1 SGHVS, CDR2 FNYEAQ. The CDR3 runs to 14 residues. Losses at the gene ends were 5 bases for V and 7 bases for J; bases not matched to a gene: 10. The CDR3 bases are TGTGCCAGCAGCCCACAGACAGGGAGCCTTGGCTACACCTTC. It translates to CASSPQTGSLGYTF.

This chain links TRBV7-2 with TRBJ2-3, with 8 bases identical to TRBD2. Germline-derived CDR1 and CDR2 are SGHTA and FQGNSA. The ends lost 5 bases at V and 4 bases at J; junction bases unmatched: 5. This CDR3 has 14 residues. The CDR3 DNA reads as TGTGCCAGCAGCCCGGGGGGGCCCCCAGATACGCAGTATTTT. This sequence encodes CASSPGGPPDTQYF.

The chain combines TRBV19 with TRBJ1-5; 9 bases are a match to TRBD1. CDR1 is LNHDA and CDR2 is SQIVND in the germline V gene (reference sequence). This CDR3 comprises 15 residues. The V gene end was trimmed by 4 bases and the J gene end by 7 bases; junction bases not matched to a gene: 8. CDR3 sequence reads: CASSTRTGVGQPQHF. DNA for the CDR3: TGTGCCAGTAGTACCAGGACAGGGGTAGGCCAGCCCCAGCATTTT.

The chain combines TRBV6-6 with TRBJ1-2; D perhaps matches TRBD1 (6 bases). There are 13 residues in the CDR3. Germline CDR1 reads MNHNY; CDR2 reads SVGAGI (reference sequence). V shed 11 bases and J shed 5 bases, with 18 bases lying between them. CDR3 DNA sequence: TGTGCCGGACGATTTATTACAGGGTATGGCTACACCTTC. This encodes CAGRFITGYGYTF.

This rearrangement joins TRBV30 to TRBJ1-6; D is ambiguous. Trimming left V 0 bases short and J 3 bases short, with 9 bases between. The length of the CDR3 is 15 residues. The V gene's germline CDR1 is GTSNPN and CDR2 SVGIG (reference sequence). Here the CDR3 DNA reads TGTGCCTGGAGTGTACTCGGCGGCTATAATTCACCCCTCCACTTT. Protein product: CAWSVLGGYNSPLHF. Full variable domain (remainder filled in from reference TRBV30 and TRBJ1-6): SQTIHQWPATLVQPVGSPLSLECTVEGTSNPNLYWYRQAAGRGLQLLFYSVGIGQISSEVPQNLSASRPQDRQFILSSKKLLLSDSGFYLCAWSVLGGYNSPLHFGNGTRLTVT.